This TCR beta chain was recovered during a study of cytomegalovirus exposure and HLA in healthy donors. Study overall: Unique TCR beta sequences numbering some 120 million came from 150 million to 200 million T cells in an earlier analysis. Study-wide results and caveats: Cytomegalovirus-associated TCR beta chains were listed, numbering some 180. Reportedly, cytomegalovirus status was diagnosed with high sensitivity and specificity. Later on, a genetic analysis was performed. It linked a missense variant in DCLRE1C with V- and J-gene trimming of TCR beta.

Points on this clone: Its antigen remains unknown.

Germline assignment: CDR1 MNHEY and CDR2 SMNVEV (reference sequence). This CDR3 contains 15 residues. Trimming removed 4 bases from V and 7 bases from J; junction bases left unmatched: 7. The PCR ran on 60 Vbeta and 13 Jbeta primers. Repertoires were generated with immunoSEQ multiplex PCR, while TCRdb's copy carries only in-frame clones and drops some. The sample shows under 200,000 clones, roughly 73% of them seen only once. The sequence came from a young woman in good health and CMV-seronegative. Sequenced input: PBMCs. The chain joins TRBV27 to TRBJ1-2, with 12 nucleotides matching TRBD1. The CDR3 sequence is CASSSSGQGAIGYTF. The CDR3 coding sequence is TGTGCCAGCAGTTCCTCGGGACAGGGGGCGATTGGCTACACCTTC.